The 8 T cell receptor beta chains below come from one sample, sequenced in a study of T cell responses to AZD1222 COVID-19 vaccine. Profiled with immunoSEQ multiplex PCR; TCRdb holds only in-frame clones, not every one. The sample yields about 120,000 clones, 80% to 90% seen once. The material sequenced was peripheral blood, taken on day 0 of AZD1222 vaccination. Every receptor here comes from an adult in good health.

CDR3 sequence (DNA): TGTGCCAGCGGGGAGGGATCGGGATATCTAGCCAAAAACATTCAGTACTTC. This encodes CASGEGSGYLAKNIQYF. The chain joins TRBV11-2 to TRBJ2-4, with TRBD2 identical over 7 bases. V lost 8 bases, J lost 0 bases, and 13 bases stayed unmatched. CDR1 SGHAT and CDR2 FQNNGV come from the germline V gene. This CDR3 spans 17 amino acids.

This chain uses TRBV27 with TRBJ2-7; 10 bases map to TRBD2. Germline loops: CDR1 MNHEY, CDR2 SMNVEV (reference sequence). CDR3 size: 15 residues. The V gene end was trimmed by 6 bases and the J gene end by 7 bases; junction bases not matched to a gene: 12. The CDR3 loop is CASRNSGRTFLEQYF. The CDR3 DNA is TGTGCCAGCAGAAATAGCGGGAGGACCTTTCTTGAGCAGTACTTC.

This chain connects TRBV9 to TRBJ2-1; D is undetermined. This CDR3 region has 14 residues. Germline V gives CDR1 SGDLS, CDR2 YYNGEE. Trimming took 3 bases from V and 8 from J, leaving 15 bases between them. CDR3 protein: CASSASGRLDEQFF. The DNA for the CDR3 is TGTGCCAGCAGCGCCTCAGGCCGTCTCGATGAGCAGTTCTTC.

The CDR3 loop reads CASSPERGRTEAFF. As DNA, the CDR3 is TGCGCCAGCAGCCCCGAACGGGGCAGGACTGAAGCTTTCTTT. The chain is built from TRBV4-3 and TRBJ1-1, with D possibly matching TRBD1 (5 bases). Trimming shortened V by 4 bases and J by 5 bases, and 14 bases separated the two germline ends. Germline V gives CDR1 LGHNA, CDR2 YSLEER. This CDR3 has 14 residues.

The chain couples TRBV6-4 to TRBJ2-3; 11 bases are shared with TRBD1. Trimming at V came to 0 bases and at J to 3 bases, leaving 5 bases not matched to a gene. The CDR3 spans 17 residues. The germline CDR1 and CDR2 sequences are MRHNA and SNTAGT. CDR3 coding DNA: TGTGCCAGCAGTGACTCTCCCTGGGACAGGGGGACAGATACGCAGTATTTT. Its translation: CASSDSPWDRGTDTQYF.

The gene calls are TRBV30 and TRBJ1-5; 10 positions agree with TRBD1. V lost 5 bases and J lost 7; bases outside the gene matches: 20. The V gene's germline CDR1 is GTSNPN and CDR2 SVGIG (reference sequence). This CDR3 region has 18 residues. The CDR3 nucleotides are TGTGCCTGGGCTCAGGGACAGGGGAGCGGCTTGTGGGGGCAGCCCCAGCATTTT. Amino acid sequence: CAWAQGQGSGLWGQPQHF. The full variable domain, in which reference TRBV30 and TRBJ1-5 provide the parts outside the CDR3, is SQTIHQWPATLVQPVGSPLSLECTVEGTSNPNLYWYRQAAGRGLQLLFYSVGIGQISSEVPQNLSASRPQDRQFILSSKKLLLSDSGFYLCAWAQGQGSGLWGQPQHFGDGTRLSIL.

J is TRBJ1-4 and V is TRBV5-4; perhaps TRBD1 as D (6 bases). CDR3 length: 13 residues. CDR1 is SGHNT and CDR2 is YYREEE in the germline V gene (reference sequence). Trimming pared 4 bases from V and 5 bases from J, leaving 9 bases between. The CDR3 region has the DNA TGTGCCAGCAGCCCAAGGGGGAATGAAAAACTGTTTTTT. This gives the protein CASSPRGNEKLFF.

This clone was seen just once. The CDR3 reads CASSMGARSYNEQFF. CDR3 nucleotide sequence: TGTGCCAGTAGTATGGGAGCCCGCTCCTACAATGAGCAGTTCTTC. The chain uses TRBV19 and TRBJ2-1; a possible D gene is TRBD2 (5 bases). The V and J ends lost 3 bases and 0 bases respectively, with 9 bases between them. The CDR3 totals 15 residues. The germline gives CDR1 LNHDA, CDR2 SQIVND (reference sequence).